The 29 T cell receptor beta chains reported below all come from one sample, sequenced in a study of blood T cell repertoires in COVID-19. Libraries were prepared by immunoSEQ multiplex PCR; TCRdb keeps only in-frame clonotypes and omits some of them. The table records 300,000 to 400,000 clones, approximately 86% of them present only once. The sequenced sample consisted of peripheral blood. The receptors originated from a woman aged 55 to 70 with COVID-19, enrolled during active disease.

This sequence joins TRBV5-6 and TRBJ1-2, with D hard to call. V was cut by 1 base and J by 9 bases, with 10 bases left in between. The germline gives CDR1 SGHDT, CDR2 YYEEEE. This CDR3 region has 12 residues. The CDR3 here is CASSLSPSSYTF. Written as DNA, the CDR3 is TGTGCCAGCAGCTTGTCCCCCAGTAGCTACACCTTC.

V usage is TRBV6-4 and J usage is TRBJ2-3; weak D call: TRBD2 (5 bases). The germline V gene encodes CDR1 MRHNA and CDR2 SNTAGT. The CDR3 is 15 amino acids. The germline V and J ends were trimmed by 4 bases and 0 bases, with 11 bases remaining between them. Here the CDR3 DNA reads TGTGCCAGCAGTGTGGAGGCTTTAAGCACAGATACGCAGTATTTT. The encoded protein is CASSVEALSTDTQYF.

This clone was seen once. The chain has TRBV5-1 and TRBJ2-3; no definite D call. Looked up from germline, CDR1 is SGHRS and CDR2 is YFSETQ. V was trimmed by 2 bases and J by 1 base, leaving 8 bases between them. The CDR3 is 14 residues long. The CDR3 is CASSLAIRTDTQYF. CDR3 coding DNA: TGCGCCAGCAGCTTAGCGATACGCACAGATACGCAGTATTTT.

The J gene is TRBJ2-5, the V gene TRBV7-3; the match to TRBD1 covers 10 bases. The CDR3 totals 15 residues. The germline CDR1 and CDR2 sequences are SGHTA and FQGTGA. The junction had 6 bases not matched to a gene; V was cut back by 5 bases and J by 3 bases. The CDR3 is CASSQGTGDKETQYF. The DNA for the CDR3 is TGTGCCAGCAGCCAAGGGACAGGGGATAAAGAGACCCAGTACTTC. Full variable domain (missing parts from reference TRBV7-3 and TRBJ2-5): GAGVSQTPSNKVTEKGKYVELRCDPISGHTALYWYRQSLGQGPEFLIYFQGTGAADDSGLPNDRFFAVRPEGSVSTLKIQRTERGDSAVYLCASSQGTGDKETQYFGPGTRLLVL.

The chain combines TRBV5-6 with TRBJ2-1; 8 bases match TRBD2. Germline trimming cut 0 bases from V and 6 bases from J; bases unmatched to any gene: 8. The germline gives CDR1 SGHDT, CDR2 YYEEEE. This CDR3 comprises 16 residues. CDR3 amino acids: CASSLAVGTRSNEQFF. The CDR3 nucleotides read TGTGCCAGCAGCTTGGCTGTTGGGACTAGGAGCAATGAGCAGTTCTTC. The full variable domain, in which reference TRBV5-6 and TRBJ2-1 provide the parts outside the CDR3, is DAGVTQSPTHLIKTRGQQVTLRCSPKSGHDTVSWYQQALGQGPQFIFQYYEEEERQRGNFPDRFSGHQFPNYSSELNVNALLLGDSALYLCASSLAVGTRSNEQFFGPGTRLTVL.

The genes are TRBV6-2 or TRBV6-3 and TRBJ1-6; D remains ambiguous. Per germline, CDR1 MNHEY and CDR2 SVGEGT. The CDR3 loop spans 14 amino acids. With 5 bases removed from V and 7 bases from J, the gap between germline ends came to 12 bases. The CDR3 DNA is TGTGCCAGCAGTGCCGTTCTTGGCAATTCACCCCTCCACTTT. Amino acid sequence: CASSAVLGNSPLHF.

The V call is TRBV29-1, the J call TRBJ1-3; 9 bases are shared with TRBD1. The J segment lost 5 bases and the V segment lost 4 bases, leaving 3 bases of the junction unmatched. The CDR3 is made up of 13 amino acids. Germline values: CDR1 SQVTM, CDR2 ANQGSEA. CDR3 bases: TGCAGCGTTGCGGGACAGGGTAGAAACACCATATATTTT. It encodes CSVAGQGRNTIYF.

CDR3 DNA: TGTGCCAGCAGTGCATCTATCACCTATGGCTACACCTTC. Its translation: CASSASITYGYTF. The rearrangement joins TRBV6-2 or TRBV6-3 to TRBJ1-2; unclear D gene. Germline V gives CDR1 MNHEY, CDR2 SVGEGT. Trimming shortened V by 5 bases and J by 4 bases, and 11 bases separated the two germline ends. The CDR3 is made up of 13 amino acids.

The V gene is TRBV7-2, the J gene TRBJ1-5; D remains ambiguous. CDR1 and CDR2 from the germline V gene are SGHTA and FQGNSA. The CDR3 consists of 13 residues. Trimming took off 1 base at V and 7 bases at J, with 8 bases between the two ends. CDR3 protein: CASSLGLGQPQHF. The CDR3 DNA reads as TGTGCCAGCAGCTTAGGGCTCGGGCAGCCCCAGCATTTT.

The chain recombines TRBV6-1 with TRBJ1-1, with no clear D. CDR3 length: 14 residues. Germline CDR1 MNHNS, CDR2 SASEGT. The V and J ends lost 2 bases and 3 bases respectively, with 10 bases between them. CDR3 in amino acids: CASSERQDDTEAFF. The CDR3 DNA sequence: TGTGCCAGCAGTGAACGGCAGGATGACACTGAAGCTTTCTTT.

This clone has more than one count but fewer than ten. The chain combines TRBV3-1 (or the pseudogene TRBV3-2) with TRBJ2-3, with 8 nucleotides matching TRBD2. The CDR3 is made up of 16 amino acids. Germline values: CDR1 LGHDT, CDR2 YNNKEL (reference sequence). V shed 1 base, J shed 4 bases, and the junction held 7 bases outside the gene matches. The CDR3 protein is CASSQGSGGRSDTQYF. CDR3 DNA: TGTGCCAGCAGCCAAGGATCGGGGGGGCGTTCAGATACGCAGTATTTT.

This sequence joins TRBV7-9 and TRBJ2-7; 12 bases fit TRBD1. The CDR3 runs to 19 residues. Germline trimming cut 4 bases from V and 0 bases from J; bases unmatched to any gene: 13. Germline V gives CDR1 SEHNR, CDR2 FQNEAQ (reference sequence). CDR3 residues: CASSSPGTGGDSTSYEQYF. DNA of the CDR3: TGTGCCAGCAGCTCGCCCGGGACAGGGGGCGATTCAACCTCCTACGAGCAGTACTTC.

This clone was seen more than once but under ten times. The chain carries TRBV9 and TRBJ1-5; 8 positions agree with TRBD1. This CDR3 contains 15 residues. V was pared by 4 bases and J by 0 bases, with 3 bases of the junction left unmatched. Germline V gene data show CDR1 as SGDLS and CDR2 as YYNGEE. The chain's CDR3 is CASSPGGASNQPQHF. As DNA, the CDR3 is TGTGCCAGCAGCCCAGGGGGCGCTAGCAATCAGCCCCAGCATTTT.

The chain links TRBV4-1 to TRBJ1-6; 10 positions match TRBD1. The germline CDR1 and CDR2 sequences are MGHRA and YSYEKL. The CDR3 has 15 amino acids. V lost 1 base to trimming and J lost 6 bases; unmatched junction nucleotides: 0. CDR3 nucleotides: TGCGCCAGCAGCCAAGGGACAGGGGGTAATTCACCCCTCCACTTT. Translating gives CASSQGTGGNSPLHF.

Only a few counts were recorded for this clone. The genes are TRBV5-4 and TRBJ1-2; D remains unclear. Germline V lookup: CDR1 SGHNT, CDR2 YYREEE (reference sequence). The CDR3 has 11 residues. V was cut by 4 bases and J by 6 bases, with 7 bases left in between. CDR3 loop: CASSRLNGYTF. The CDR3 DNA is TGTGCCAGCAGCCGTCTAAATGGCTACACCTTC.

CDR3 in amino acids: CASSIGAGNNQPQHF. CDR3 DNA sequence: TGTGCCAGTAGTATAGGGGCAGGTAACAATCAGCCCCAGCATTTT. This chain links TRBV19 with TRBJ1-5, with unresolved D. The germline V and J ends were trimmed by 1 base and 3 bases, with 10 bases remaining between them. The germline V gene encodes CDR1 LNHDA and CDR2 SQIVND (reference sequence). The length of the CDR3 is 15 residues.

This clone was seen just once. The chain uses TRBV7-2 and TRBJ1-5; TRBD1 aligns across 7 bases. This CDR3 spans 16 amino acids. Trimming took 1 base from V and 6 from J; bases not matched to a gene: 9. Looked up from germline, CDR1 is SGHTA and CDR2 is FQGNSA. The CDR3 region is CASSLGQGAGAQPQHF. Here the CDR3 DNA reads TGTGCCAGCAGCTTAGGACAGGGCGCAGGGGCTCAGCCCCAGCATTTT.

V and J are TRBV5-1 and TRBJ1-5; D remains ambiguous. Germline CDR1 SGHRS, CDR2 YFSETQ. The CDR3 contains 14 residues. V was clipped by 0 bases and J by 4 bases, with 8 bases between them. The CDR3 loop is CASSLGGLNQPQHF. The CDR3 DNA is TGCGCCAGCAGCTTGGGAGGGTTGAATCAGCCCCAGCATTTT.

This clone showed up just a few times. The J gene is TRBJ1-2, the V gene TRBV10-1, with 7 bases matching TRBD1. Trimming cost V 5 bases and J 4 bases; bases outside gene matches: 4. Per the germline V gene, CDR1 is WNHNN and CDR2 is SYGVQD (reference sequence). The CDR3 loop spans 13 amino acids. DNA for the CDR3: TGCGCCAGCAGTCCCGACAGGGCCTATGGCTACACCTTC. Amino acid sequence: CASSPDRAYGYTF.

This clone has a single count. This rearrangement joins TRBV6-5 to TRBJ2-3, with no clear D. V was cut by 6 bases and J by 5 bases, with 3 bases left in between. This CDR3 contains 10 residues. In germline, CDR1 is MNHEY, CDR2 SVGAGI. The CDR3 coding sequence is TGTGCCAGCAGACAAGATACGCAGTATTTT. As protein: CASRQDTQYF.

This clone was detected only a few times. This chain links TRBV30 with TRBJ1-1, with D perhaps matching TRBD1 (5 bases). Trimming took 7 bases from V and 0 from J, leaving 15 bases between them. Germline CDR1 and CDR2: GTSNPN and SVGIG (reference sequence). The CDR3 sequence is 14 residues long. The CDR3 sequence: CALKGQFMNTEAFF. CDR3 nucleotide sequence: TGTGCCTTAAAGGGGCAGTTTATGAACACTGAAGCTTTCTTT.

CDR3 sequence: CASSSGTYYNEQFF. CDR3 in DNA: TGTGCCAGCAGCTCCGGGACTTACTACAATGAGCAGTTCTTC. The chain has TRBV7-2 and TRBJ2-1, with TRBD2 as a possible D gene (6 bases). Looked up from germline, CDR1 is SGHTA and CDR2 is FQGNSA. Trimming shortened V by 4 bases and J by 3 bases, and 10 bases separated the two germline ends. The CDR3 sequence is 14 residues long.

This clone was recorded only once. The chain has TRBV7-2 and TRBJ1-2; no clear D. CDR1 SGHTA and CDR2 FQGNSA come from the germline V gene. This CDR3 comprises 13 residues. With 3 bases removed from V and 0 bases from J, the gap between germline ends came to 5 bases. CDR3 nucleotide sequence: TGTGCCAGCAGCTTCGGAGCTAACTATGGCTACACCTTC. It codes for CASSFGANYGYTF.

The chain has TRBV30 and TRBJ1-6, with 9 bases lining up with TRBD1. Germline lookup yields CDR1 GTSNPN and CDR2 SVGIG (reference sequence). This CDR3 is 14 amino acids long. V gave up 0 bases and J gave up 8 bases; unmatched junction bases: 2. This CDR3 reads CAWSVTGGYSPLHF. CDR3 sequence (DNA): TGTGCCTGGAGTGTGACAGGGGGATATTCACCCCTCCACTTT. The full variable domain, completed using reference TRBV30 and TRBJ1-6, is SQTIHQWPATLVQPVGSPLSLECTVEGTSNPNLYWYRQAAGRGLQLLFYSVGIGQISSEVPQNLSASRPQDRQFILSSKKLLLSDSGFYLCAWSVTGGYSPLHFGNGTRLTVT.

The chain uses TRBV27 and TRBJ2-3, with 9 bases matching TRBD1. CDR1 MNHEY and CDR2 SMNVEV come from the germline V gene (reference sequence). The CDR3 spans 13 residues. Trimming removed 6 bases from V and 4 bases from J; junction bases left unmatched: 2. The CDR3 loop reads CASSWTGADTQYF. CDR3 in DNA: TGTGCCAGCAGCTGGACAGGGGCAGATACGCAGTATTTT.

The CDR3 nucleotides read TGTGCCAGCAGCTTACTTCGGGGGATGGCAACTAATGAAAAACTGTTTTTT. Protein product: CASSLLRGMATNEKLFF. The V call is TRBV7-8, the J call TRBJ1-4, with D perhaps TRBD1 (5 bases). Germline loops: CDR1 SGHVS, CDR2 FQNEAQ. Trimming removed 2 bases at V and 0 bases at J, with 13 bases between. CDR3 length: 17 amino acids. The variable domain in full, with the rest retrieved from reference TRBV7-8 and TRBJ1-4, is GAGVSQSPRYKVAKRGQDVALRCDPISGHVSLFWYQQALGQGPEFLTYFQNEAQLDKSGLPSDRFFAERPEGSVSTLKIQRTQQEDSAVYLCASSLLRGMATNEKLFFGSGTQLSVL.

The chain combines TRBV5-1 with TRBJ2-2; 7 bases align to TRBD1. There are 15 residues in the CDR3. J lost 4 bases, V lost 0 bases, and 3 bases had no gene match. CDR1 and CDR2 (germline): SGHRS, YFSETQ. As DNA, the CDR3 is TGCGCCAGCAGCTTGGTGGCAGGGGGCACCGGGGAGCTGTTTTTT. Encoded protein: CASSLVAGGTGELFF.

The genes are TRBV2 and TRBJ2-7; 8 bases align to TRBD1. Germline CDR1 and CDR2: SNHLY and FYNNEI. The CDR3 is made up of 14 amino acids. J was trimmed by 0 bases and V by 7 bases; bases with no gene match: 5. The CDR3 bases are TGTGCCAGCAATACCAGGGGGCTCTCCTACGAGCAGTACTTC. It yields the protein CASNTRGLSYEQYF.

This clone was picked up a small number of times. The CDR3 spells CASRGGSSYEQYF. CDR3 nucleotide sequence: TGCGCCAGCAGGGGGGGGAGCTCCTACGAGCAGTACTTC. The J gene is TRBJ2-7, the V gene TRBV5-1, with 7 bases fitting TRBD2. Germline V gene data show CDR1 as SGHRS and CDR2 as YFSETQ. With V trimmed by 5 bases and J by 0 bases, 2 bases remained unmatched. The CDR3 has 13 amino acids.